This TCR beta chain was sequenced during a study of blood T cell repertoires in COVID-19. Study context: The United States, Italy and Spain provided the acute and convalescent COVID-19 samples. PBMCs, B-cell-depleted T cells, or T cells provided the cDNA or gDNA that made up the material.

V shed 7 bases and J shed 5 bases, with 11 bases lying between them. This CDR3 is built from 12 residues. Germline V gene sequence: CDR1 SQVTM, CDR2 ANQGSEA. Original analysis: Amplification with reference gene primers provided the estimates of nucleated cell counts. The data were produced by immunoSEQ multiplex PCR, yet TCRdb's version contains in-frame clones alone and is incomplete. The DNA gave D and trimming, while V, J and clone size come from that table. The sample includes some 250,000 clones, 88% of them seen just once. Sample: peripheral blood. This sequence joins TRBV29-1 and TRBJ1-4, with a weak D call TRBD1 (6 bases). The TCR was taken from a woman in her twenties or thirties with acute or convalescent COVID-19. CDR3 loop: CSGGGQNEKLFF. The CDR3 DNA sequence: TGCAGCGGGGGGGGCCAAAATGAAAAACTGTTTTTT.